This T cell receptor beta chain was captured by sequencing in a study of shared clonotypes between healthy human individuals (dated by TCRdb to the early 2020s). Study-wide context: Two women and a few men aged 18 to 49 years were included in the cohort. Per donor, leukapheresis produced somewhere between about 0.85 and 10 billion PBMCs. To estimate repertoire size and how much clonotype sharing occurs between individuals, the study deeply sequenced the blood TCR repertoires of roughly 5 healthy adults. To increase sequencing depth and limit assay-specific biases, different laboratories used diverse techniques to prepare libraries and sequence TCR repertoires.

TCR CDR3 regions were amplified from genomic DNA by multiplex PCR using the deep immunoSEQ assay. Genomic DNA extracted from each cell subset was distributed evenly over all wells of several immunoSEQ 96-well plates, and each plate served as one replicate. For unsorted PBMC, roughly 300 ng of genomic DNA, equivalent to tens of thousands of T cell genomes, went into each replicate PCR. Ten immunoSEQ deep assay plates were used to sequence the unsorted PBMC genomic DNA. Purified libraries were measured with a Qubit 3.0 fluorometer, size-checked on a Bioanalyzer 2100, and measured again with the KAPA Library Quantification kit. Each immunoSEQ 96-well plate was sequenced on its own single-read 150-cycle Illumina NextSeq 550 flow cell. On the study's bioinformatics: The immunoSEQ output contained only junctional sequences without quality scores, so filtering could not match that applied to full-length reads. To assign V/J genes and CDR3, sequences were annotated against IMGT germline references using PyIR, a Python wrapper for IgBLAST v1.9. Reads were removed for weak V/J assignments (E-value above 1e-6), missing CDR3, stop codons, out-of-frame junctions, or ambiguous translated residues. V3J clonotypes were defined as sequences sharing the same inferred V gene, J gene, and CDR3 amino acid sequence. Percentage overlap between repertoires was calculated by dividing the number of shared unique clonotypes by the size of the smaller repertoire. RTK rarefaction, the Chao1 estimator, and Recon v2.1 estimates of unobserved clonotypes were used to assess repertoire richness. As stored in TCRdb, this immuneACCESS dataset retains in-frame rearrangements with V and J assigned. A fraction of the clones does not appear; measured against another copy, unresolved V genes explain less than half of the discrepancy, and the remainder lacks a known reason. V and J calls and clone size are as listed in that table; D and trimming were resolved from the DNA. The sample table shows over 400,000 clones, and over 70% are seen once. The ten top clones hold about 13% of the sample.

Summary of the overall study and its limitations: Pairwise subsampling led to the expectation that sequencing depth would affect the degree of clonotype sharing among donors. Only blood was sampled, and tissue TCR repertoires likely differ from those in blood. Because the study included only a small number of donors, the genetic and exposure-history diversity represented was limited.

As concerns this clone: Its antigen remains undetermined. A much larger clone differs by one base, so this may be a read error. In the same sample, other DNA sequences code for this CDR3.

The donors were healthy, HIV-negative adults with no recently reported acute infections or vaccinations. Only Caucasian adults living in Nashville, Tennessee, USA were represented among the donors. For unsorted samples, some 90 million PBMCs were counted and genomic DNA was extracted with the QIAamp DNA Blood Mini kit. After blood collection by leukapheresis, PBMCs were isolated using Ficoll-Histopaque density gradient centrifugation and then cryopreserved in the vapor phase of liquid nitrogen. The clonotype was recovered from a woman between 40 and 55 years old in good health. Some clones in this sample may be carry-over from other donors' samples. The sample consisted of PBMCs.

The CDR3 here reads CASKRTGNIQYF. The DNA sequence follows: TGCGCCAGCAAGAGGACGGGGAACATTCAGTACTTC. The sequence is built from TRBV10-1 and TRBJ2-4; TRBD2 is possibly the D segment (5 matching bases). V loses 7 bases, J loses 7 bases, and the germline ends lie 11 bases apart. The CDR3 spans 12 residues, from the cysteine through the phenylalanine. CDR3 DNA is the only sequence kept; it has 36 bases, read in frame from the first base. CDR1 and CDR2, per the germline V gene (reference sequence), are WNHNN and SYGVQD.